Listed here is a single T cell receptor (beta chain). What it recognizes is unknown. The data were obtained in a study of cytomegalovirus exposure and HLA in healthy donors. Findings of the study overall: Among donors in an Asian-associated ancestry cluster, a later analysis reportedly found fewer N-insertions than the roughly 670-donor mean.

With 60 Vbeta and 13 Jbeta primers, the PCR was carried out. Measured with immunoSEQ multiplex PCR; TCRdb has only the in-frame clones, and not every one. Seen here are about 98,000 clones, about three quarters observed once, and the top ten hold approximately 1.5%. The receptor was derived from a man in his forties in good health and CMV-seronegative. The sequencing input was PBMCs.

The CDR3 DNA is TGTGCCAGCAAGGGACAGATCTCCTATGGCTACACCTTC. Its protein product is CASKGQISYGYTF. The chain joins TRBV2 to TRBJ1-2; 7 nucleotides match TRBD1. V trimming: 7 bases; J trimming: 4 bases; junction bases outside the gene matches: 6. This CDR3 spans 13 amino acids. CDR1 and CDR2 (germline): SNHLY, FYNNEI.